This TCR beta chain comes out of a study of T cells after yellow fever vaccination. Germline CDR1 SGHRS, CDR2 YFSETQ. Trimming cost V 0 bases and J 16 bases; bases outside gene matches: 10. This CDR3 spans 13 amino acids. At least ten counts were recorded for this clonotype. By 5'RACE template switching, TCR cDNA was produced, with a universal primer site and UMIs added in the process. From the 5' RACE reads, TCRdb called clonotypes with MiXCR, one entry per CDR3 protein. The sample contains hundreds of thousands of distinct CDR3 sequences, around 4.9% of which appear only once. This chain connects TRBV5-1 to TRBJ2-1, with 7 bases that match TRBD1. This sequence was found in a man aged 18 to 35 who received the YFV17D yellow fever vaccine. Here the sequenced sample was CD4+ T cells sorted from PBMCs, taken on the day of the yellow fever booster vaccination. CDR3 DNA: TGCGCCAGCAGCTTGGATCCGCAGGGGGATCGCTTCTTC. It specifies CASSLDPQGDRFF.